The 23 T cell receptor beta chains presented below share a single source sample, sequenced in a study of shared clonotypes between healthy human individuals (dated by TCRdb to 2019 to 2021). The library was prepared using the immunoSEQ multiplex PCR assay. TCRdb holds this immuneACCESS table with in-frame rearrangements only. Some clones are missing; in checked studies, unresolved V genes explain under half, and the rest has no known cause. A total of some 2,500,000 clones appear in this sample, around 90% of them only once. The top ten constitute approximately 0.41% of the sample. Input material: naive CD4+ T cells from PBMCs. The cell subset or site tag for this specimen amounts to: CD45RA+ positively selected. The receptors were gathered from a man aged 18-30 years in good health. Some clones in this sample may be carry-over from other donors' samples.

The chain links TRBV6-1 to TRBJ1-4, with D hard to call. The ends were cut back, 2 bases at V and 3 bases at J, with 4 bases in the middle. The CDR3 runs 13 residues. Per the germline V gene, CDR1 is MNHNS and CDR2 is SASEGT. In nucleotides, the CDR3 is TGTGCCAGCAGTGAAAAGTCTAATGAAAAACTGTTTTTT. Amino acid sequence: CASSEKSNEKLFF.

The V and J genes are TRBV29-1 and TRBJ2-7; D uncertain. The CDR3 sequence is 13 residues long. V was shortened by 5 bases and J by 3 bases, with 14 bases between the two germline ends. The V gene's germline CDR1 is SQVTM and CDR2 ANQGSEA. Here the CDR3 DNA reads TGCAGCGTTTTCCTCCTAAGTGGCTACGAGCAGTACTTC. Translating it yields CSVFLLSGYEQYF.

This chain joins TRBV19 and TRBJ1-4; TRBD1 matches 9 bases. V lost 9 bases and J lost 6; bases outside the gene matches: 5. Germline values: CDR1 LNHDA, CDR2 SQIVND (reference sequence). This CDR3 is 13 amino acids long. CDR3 sequence reads: CASQDRGYEKLFF. The DNA of the CDR3 is TGTGCCAGCCAGGACAGGGGATATGAAAAACTGTTTTTT.

The rearrangement joins TRBV5-5 to TRBJ2-7, with 11 bases lining up with TRBD2. The CDR3 runs 18 residues. Trimming removed 1 base from V and 6 bases from J; junction bases left unmatched: 15. The V gene's germline CDR1 is SGHKS and CDR2 YYEKEE (reference sequence). The CDR3: CASSLIQWYGTSGGEQYF. Here the CDR3 DNA reads TGTGCCAGCAGCTTGATCCAGTGGTACGGGACTAGCGGCGGCGAGCAGTACTTC.

J is TRBJ2-7 and V is TRBV6-1, with TRBD1 matching over 9 bases. CDR1 and CDR2 (germline): MNHNS, SASEGT. CDR3 length equals 13 residues. Unmatched junction bases numbered 6, after V lost 6 bases and J lost 6 bases. The CDR3 region is CASSRDRVGEQYF. The CDR3 DNA reads TGTGCCAGCAGCCGGGACAGGGTAGGCGAGCAGTACTTC.

Points on this clone: This same CDR3 is encoded by further DNA sequences in the sample. The chain uses TRBV5-4 and TRBJ1-5; D might be TRBD1 (5 bases). From germline, CDR1 is SGHNT and CDR2 YYREEE (reference sequence). CDR3 length: 14 amino acids. The V and J ends lost 0 bases and 3 bases respectively, with 7 bases between them. CDR3 DNA: TGTGCCAGCAGCTTGGCAGGGACCAATCAGCCCCAGCATTTT. Encoded protein: CASSLAGTNQPQHF.

The chain joins TRBV4-1 to TRBJ2-5; 8 bases fit TRBD1. CDR1 MGHRA and CDR2 YSYEKL come from the germline V gene. The CDR3 is 14 residues long. The V segment lost 1 base and the J segment 2 bases; nucleotides outside the gene matches: 0. CDR3 residues: CASSQGTGQETQYF. In DNA, the CDR3 is TGCGCCAGCAGCCAAGGGACAGGGCAAGAGACCCAGTACTTC.

The chain couples TRBV30 to TRBJ2-7; D is undetermined. The CDR3 runs 11 residues. CDR1 and CDR2 (germline): GTSNPN, SVGIG (reference sequence). V was pared by 0 bases and J by 7 bases, with 7 bases between. The CDR3 sequence: CAWSVHGEQYF. DNA of the CDR3: TGTGCCTGGAGTGTACACGGAGAGCAGTACTTC.

The V gene is TRBV7-9, the J gene TRBJ1-5; 7 nucleotides line up with TRBD1. Germline V gene lookup returns CDR1 SEHNR and CDR2 FQNEAQ (reference sequence). This CDR3 comprises 14 residues. With V trimmed by 2 bases and J by 6 bases, 4 bases remained unmatched. CDR3 region: CASSLSGDSQPQHF. CDR3 in DNA: TGTGCCAGCAGCTTATCCGGGGACAGTCAGCCCCAGCATTTT.

The CDR3 coding sequence is TGTGCCAGCAGCCCACCGACTAGCGGGAGGGGCACAGATACGCAGTATTTT. Its translation: CASSPPTSGRGTDTQYF. This chain uses TRBV13 with TRBJ2-3, with TRBD2 identical over 14 bases. J lost 1 base, V lost 5 bases, and 5 bases had no gene match. The germline gives CDR1 PRHDT, CDR2 FYEKMQ (reference sequence). There are 17 residues in the CDR3.

The chain links TRBV15 to TRBJ2-5, with TRBD1 matching 9 bases. V gave up 5 bases and J gave up 2 bases; unmatched junction bases: 6. Per germline, CDR1 LNHNV and CDR2 YYDKDF (reference sequence). This CDR3 comprises 15 residues. CDR3: CATSGGQGQQETQYF. As DNA, the CDR3 is TGTGCCACCAGCGGGGGACAGGGCCAACAAGAGACCCAGTACTTC.

This clone showed up just once. The J gene is TRBJ2-7, the V gene TRBV5-6, with TRBD1 matching 10 bases. The length of the CDR3 is 16 residues. CDR1 is SGHDT, CDR2 YYEEEE, per germline. V gave up 0 bases and J gave up 0 bases; unmatched junction bases: 3. As DNA, the CDR3 is TGTGCCAGCAGCTTGGTGGACAGGGGGTCCTCCTACGAGCAGTACTTC. Translation gives CASSLVDRGSSYEQYF. Combining the CDR3 with reference TRBV5-6 and TRBJ2-7 gives the whole variable domain DAGVTQSPTHLIKTRGQQVTLRCSPKSGHDTVSWYQQALGQGPQFIFQYYEEEERQRGNFPDRFSGHQFPNYSSELNVNALLLGDSALYLCASSLVDRGSSYEQYFGPGTRLTVT.

This clone showed up just once. The CDR3 DNA reads TGTGCCAGCAGCGCAGGGACAGGAGCGGTCCACGAGCAGTACTTC. Translation: CASSAGTGAVHEQYF. V and J are TRBV9 and TRBJ2-7; 8 positions agree with TRBD1. CDR3 size: 15 residues. Germline V lookup: CDR1 SGDLS, CDR2 YYNGEE. Germline trimming cut 3 bases from V and 5 bases from J; bases unmatched to any gene: 10.

The chain uses TRBV6-1 and TRBJ1-2; possibly TRBD1 for D (6 bases). The CDR3 has 15 amino acids. Trimming took 1 base from V and 3 from J, leaving 12 bases between them. CDR1 is MNHNS, CDR2 SASEGT, per germline. CDR3 in DNA: TGTGCCAGCAGTGAAGTAGGGGGGGCCCACTATGGCTACACCTTC. This codes for CASSEVGGAHYGYTF.

On this clone itself: This sample also contains other DNA sequences that code for the same CDR3. V is TRBV2 and J is TRBJ2-5; 13 bases agree with TRBD2. V was pared by 4 bases and J by 4 bases, with 3 bases of the junction left unmatched. Germline CDR1 and CDR2: SNHLY and FYNNEI. The CDR3 contains 15 residues. The CDR3 is CASSGTSGSLETQYF. In DNA, the CDR3 is TGTGCCAGCAGTGGGACTAGCGGGAGCCTAGAGACCCAGTACTTC.

This chain links TRBV6-5 with TRBJ2-7; D uncertain. The CDR3 sequence is 16 residues long. Trimming shortened V by 0 bases and J by 9 bases, and 21 bases separated the two germline ends. Germline-derived CDR1 and CDR2 are MNHEY and SVGAGI. This CDR3 reads CASSYSMDPALRVQYF. The CDR3 nucleotides are TGTGCCAGCAGTTACTCGATGGACCCAGCCTTGCGTGTGCAGTACTTC.

The rearrangement joins TRBV9 to TRBJ2-5; 8 nucleotides align to TRBD2. V dropped 3 bases and J dropped 3; count of bases not matched to a gene: 1. Germline CDR1 SGDLS, CDR2 YYNGEE. The CDR3 extends over 13 amino acids. Written as DNA, the CDR3 is TGTGCCAGCAGCGCCGGGGGGGAAGAGACCCAGTACTTC. It translates to CASSAGGEETQYF.

This sequence joins TRBV10-3 and TRBJ2-5, with D possibly TRBD1 on 6 matching bases. The V end lost 2 bases, the J end lost 5 bases, and 15 bases lay between the germline ends. The CDR3 loop spans 15 amino acids. CDR1 is ENHRY, CDR2 SYGVKD, per germline. Written as DNA, the CDR3 is TGTGCCATCAGTGAGCGCTTACAGGGTCGGGAGACCCAGTACTTC. It specifies CAISERLQGRETQYF.

The V and J genes are TRBV27 and TRBJ2-7, with no clear D. V lost 1 base to trimming and J lost 9 bases, with 22 bases between them. From germline, CDR1 is MNHEY and CDR2 SMNVEV (reference sequence). There are 16 residues in the CDR3. The chain's CDR3 is CASSLLVAGPVRGQYF. The CDR3 region has the DNA TGTGCCAGCAGTTTATTGGTGGCAGGACCAGTACGAGGGCAGTACTTC.

This clone was recorded a few times. The chain carries TRBV11-2 and TRBJ1-2, with D possibly being TRBD1 (5 bases). From germline, CDR1 is SGHAT and CDR2 FQNNGV. The CDR3 has 14 amino acids. Trimming shortened V by 1 base and J by 2 bases, and 8 bases separated the two germline ends. The CDR3 spells CASSLGPGNYGYTF. CDR3 nucleotide sequence: TGTGCCAGCAGCTTAGGGCCAGGGAACTATGGCTACACCTTC.

This clone has a single count. V usage is TRBV28 and J usage is TRBJ1-1, with 7 bases matching TRBD1. With 5 bases clipped from V and 2 bases from J, the junction kept 11 bases outside the gene matches. The CDR3 is made up of 16 amino acids. The V gene's germline CDR1 is MDHEN and CDR2 SYDVKM. DNA for the CDR3: TGTGCCAGCAGTGACAGGGCCCTATTACCCAACACTGAAGCTTTCTTT. Its translation is CASSDRALLPNTEAFF.

This sequence joins TRBV9 and TRBJ2-1, with a tentative D call TRBD1 (6 bases). V was cut by 4 bases and J by 9 bases, with 11 bases left in between. The CDR3 has 12 residues. The germline V gene encodes CDR1 SGDLS and CDR2 YYNGEE. CDR3 nucleotides: TGTGCCAGCAGCCGAACAGGGTTTGAGCAGTTCTTC. Encoded protein: CASSRTGFEQFF.

The rearrangement uses TRBV11-2 and TRBJ2-5; a possible D gene is TRBD1 (6 bases). This CDR3 is built from 16 residues. The germline V and J ends were trimmed by 4 bases and 1 base, with 16 bases remaining between them. CDR1 is SGHAT, CDR2 FQNNGV, per germline. The CDR3 loop reads CASSSTFGTPQETQYF. The CDR3 region has the DNA TGTGCCAGCAGCTCGACATTCGGGACACCCCAAGAGACCCAGTACTTC.